This T cell receptor beta chain was identified during a study of shared clonotypes between healthy human individuals. Measured with immunoSEQ multiplex PCR; TCRdb has only the in-frame clones, and not every one. The sample has more than 900,000 clones; approximately 80% are singletons. The CDR3 extends over 14 amino acids. V was shortened by 4 bases and J by 4 bases, with 11 bases between the two germline ends. Germline values: CDR1 SGHDT, CDR2 YYEEEE. This clone was detected only once. CD4+ cells yielded CD45RA+ naive and CD45RA-negative memory subsets. The sample consisted of memory CD4+ T cells from PBMCs. Documented subset: CD45RA-negative fraction. The chain links TRBV5-6 to TRBJ2-2; D ambiguous. The TCR sequence derives from a man aged 18 to 30 in good health. Some clones in this sample may be carry-over from other donors' samples. CDR3 protein: CASSPAVPTGELFF. The CDR3 region has the DNA TGTGCCAGCAGCCCTGCGGTCCCCACCGGGGAGCTGTTTTTT.